Listed here is a single T cell receptor (beta chain). Compared with the rest of its sample, this clonotype is medium-sized (0.01 to 0.1%). No cognate antigen has been identified for it. Base-call qualities are not available, and no considerably larger clone is one nucleotide away. The CDR3 spans 13 residues, from the cysteine through the phenylalanine. Only the CDR3 region is kept as DNA, spanning 39 bases read in frame from base 1. V is clipped by 8 bases and J by 4 bases, and the sequence between their germline boundaries is 16 bases long. CDR1 and CDR2, per the germline V gene, are SQVTM and ANQGSEA. These data belong to a study. The run used an Illumina MiSeq. In-frame beta chains were kept once TCRdb had trimmed the public reads at Q25 with fastp and called clones with MiXCR. Rows with one shared CDR3 protein collapse into an entry with the most common genes and DNA. The table for this sample lists 4,000 to 4,500 distinct CDR3 sequences; roughly a tenth of them were counted only once. About 13% of the sample goes to the ten largest clones.

Sequenced input: CD4+ T cells from synovial fluid. The rearrangement joined TRBV29-1 to TRBJ2-3, with the D call tentatively TRBD1 or TRBD2, each fitting 6 bases. The TCR originated in a human donor with rheumatoid arthritis. The CDR3 in this case is CSTGGGSADTQYF. The DNA sequence reads TGCAGCACCGGAGGGGGTTCGGCAGATACGCAGTATTTT.